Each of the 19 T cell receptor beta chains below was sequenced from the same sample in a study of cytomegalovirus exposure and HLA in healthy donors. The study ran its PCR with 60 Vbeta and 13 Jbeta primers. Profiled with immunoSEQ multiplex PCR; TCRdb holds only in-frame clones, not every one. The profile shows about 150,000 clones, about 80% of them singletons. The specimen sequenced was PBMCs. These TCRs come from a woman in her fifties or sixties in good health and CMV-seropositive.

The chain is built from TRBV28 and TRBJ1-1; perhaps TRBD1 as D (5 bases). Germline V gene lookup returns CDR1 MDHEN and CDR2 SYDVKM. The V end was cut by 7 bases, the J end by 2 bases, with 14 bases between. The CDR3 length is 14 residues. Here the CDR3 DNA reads TGTGCCAGCATAAGACAGCAGCGAAACACTGAAGCTTTCTTT. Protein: CASIRQQRNTEAFF.

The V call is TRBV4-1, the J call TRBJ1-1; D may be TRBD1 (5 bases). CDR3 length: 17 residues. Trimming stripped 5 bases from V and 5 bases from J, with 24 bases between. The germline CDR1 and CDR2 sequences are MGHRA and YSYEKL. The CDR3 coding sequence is TGCGCCAGCAGCAATGGGGGGGGTCAGGGTGGATTGACTGAAGCTTTCTTT. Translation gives CASSNGGGQGGLTEAFF.

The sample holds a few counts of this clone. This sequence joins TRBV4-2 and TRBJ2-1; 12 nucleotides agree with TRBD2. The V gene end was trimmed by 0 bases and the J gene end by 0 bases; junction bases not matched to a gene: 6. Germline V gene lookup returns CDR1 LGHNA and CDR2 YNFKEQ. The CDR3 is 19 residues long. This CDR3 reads CASSQDSSGRVGSYNEQFF. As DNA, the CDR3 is TGTGCCAGCAGCCAAGACTCTAGCGGGAGGGTAGGCTCCTACAATGAGCAGTTCTTC.

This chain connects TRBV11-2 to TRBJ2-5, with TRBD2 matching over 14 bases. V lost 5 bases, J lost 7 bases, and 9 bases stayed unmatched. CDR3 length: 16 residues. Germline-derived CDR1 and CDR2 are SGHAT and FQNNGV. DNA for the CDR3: TGTGCCAGCAGCGGGGGACTAGCGGGGGCCTTTGGGACCCAGTACTTC. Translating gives CASSGGLAGAFGTQYF.

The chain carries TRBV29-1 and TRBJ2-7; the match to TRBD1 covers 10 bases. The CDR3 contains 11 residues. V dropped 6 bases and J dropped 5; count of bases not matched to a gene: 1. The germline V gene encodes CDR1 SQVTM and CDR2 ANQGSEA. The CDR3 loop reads CSVGQGNEQYF. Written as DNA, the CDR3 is TGCAGCGTGGGACAGGGGAACGAGCAGTACTTC.

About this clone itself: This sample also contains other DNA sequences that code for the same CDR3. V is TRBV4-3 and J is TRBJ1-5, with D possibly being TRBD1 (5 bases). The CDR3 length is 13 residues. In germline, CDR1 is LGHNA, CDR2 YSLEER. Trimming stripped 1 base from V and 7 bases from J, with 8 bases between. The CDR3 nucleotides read TGCGCCAGCAGCCAAGCAGGGTCCCAGCCCCAGCATTTT. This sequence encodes CASSQAGSQPQHF.

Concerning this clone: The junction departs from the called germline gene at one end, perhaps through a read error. CDR3 residues: CSSSLLLAASTDTQYF. In DNA form, the CDR3 reads TGTTCCAGCAGCTTACTACTAGCGGCCAGCACAGATACGCAGTATTTT. V usage is TRBV7-9 and J usage is TRBJ2-3; 8 bases are shared with TRBD2. Per germline, CDR1 SEHNR and CDR2 FQNEAQ (reference sequence). The CDR3 loop spans 16 amino acids.

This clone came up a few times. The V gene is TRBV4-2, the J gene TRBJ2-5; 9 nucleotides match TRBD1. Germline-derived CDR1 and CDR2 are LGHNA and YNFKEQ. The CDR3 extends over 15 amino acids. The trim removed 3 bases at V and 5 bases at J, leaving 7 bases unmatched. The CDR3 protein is CASSHTGQGIETQYF. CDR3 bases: TGTGCCAGCAGCCATACGGGACAGGGTATCGAGACCCAGTACTTC.

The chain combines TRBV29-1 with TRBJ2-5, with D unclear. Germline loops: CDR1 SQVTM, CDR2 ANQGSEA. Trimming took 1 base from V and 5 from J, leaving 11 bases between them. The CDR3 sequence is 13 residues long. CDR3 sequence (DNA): TGCAGCGTTGAAGTCCAAACGAGTGAGACCCAGTACTTC. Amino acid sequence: CSVEVQTSETQYF.

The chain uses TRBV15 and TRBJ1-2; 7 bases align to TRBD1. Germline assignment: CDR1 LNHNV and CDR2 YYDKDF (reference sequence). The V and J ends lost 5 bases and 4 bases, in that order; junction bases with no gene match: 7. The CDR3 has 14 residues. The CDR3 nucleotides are TGTGCCACCAGCCGCCAGGCAGGGGGCTATGGCTACACCTTC. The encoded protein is CATSRQAGGYGYTF.

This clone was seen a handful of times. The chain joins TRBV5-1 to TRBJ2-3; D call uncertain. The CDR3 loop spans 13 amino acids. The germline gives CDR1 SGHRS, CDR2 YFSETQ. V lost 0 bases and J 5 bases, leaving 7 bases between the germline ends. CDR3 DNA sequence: TGCGCCAGCAGCTTGGGACCGGGAGATACGCAGTATTTT. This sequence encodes CASSLGPGDTQYF.

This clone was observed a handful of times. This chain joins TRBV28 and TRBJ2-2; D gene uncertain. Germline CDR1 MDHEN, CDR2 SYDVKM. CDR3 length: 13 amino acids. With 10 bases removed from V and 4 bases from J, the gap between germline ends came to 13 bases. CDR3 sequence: CAIKQPITGELFF. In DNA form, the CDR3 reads TGTGCCATAAAACAGCCGATCACCGGGGAGCTGTTTTTT.

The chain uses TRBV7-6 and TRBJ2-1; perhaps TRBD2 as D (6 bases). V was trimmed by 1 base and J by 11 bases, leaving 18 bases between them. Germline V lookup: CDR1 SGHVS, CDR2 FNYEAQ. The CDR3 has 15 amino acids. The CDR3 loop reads CASSLVVGPEGKQFF. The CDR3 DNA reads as TGTGCCAGCAGCTTAGTAGTGGGGCCGGAGGGAAAGCAGTTCTTC. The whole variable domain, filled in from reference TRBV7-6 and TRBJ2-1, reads GAGVSQSPRYKVTKRGQDVALRCDPISGHVSLYWYRQALGQGPEFLTYFNYEAQQDKSGLPNDRFSAERPEGSISTLTIQRTEQRDSAMYRCASSLVVGPEGKQFFGPGTRLTVL.

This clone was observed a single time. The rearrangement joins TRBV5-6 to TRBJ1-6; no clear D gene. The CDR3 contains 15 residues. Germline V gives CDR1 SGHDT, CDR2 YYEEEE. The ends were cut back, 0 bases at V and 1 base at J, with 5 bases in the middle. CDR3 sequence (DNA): TGTGCCAGCAGCTTGGGGGCATCCTATAATTCACCCCTCCACTTT. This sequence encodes CASSLGASYNSPLHF. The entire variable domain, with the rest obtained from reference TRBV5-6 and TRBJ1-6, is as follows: DAGVTQSPTHLIKTRGQQVTLRCSPKSGHDTVSWYQQALGQGPQFIFQYYEEEERQRGNFPDRFSGHQFPNYSSELNVNALLLGDSALYLCASSLGASYNSPLHFGNGTRLTVT.

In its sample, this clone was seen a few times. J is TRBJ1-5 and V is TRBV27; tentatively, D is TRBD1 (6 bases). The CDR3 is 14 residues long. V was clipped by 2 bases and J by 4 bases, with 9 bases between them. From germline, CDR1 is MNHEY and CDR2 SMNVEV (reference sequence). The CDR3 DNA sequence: TGTGCCAGCAGTTTACAGGGGCCAAATCAGCCCCAGCATTTT. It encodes CASSLQGPNQPQHF.

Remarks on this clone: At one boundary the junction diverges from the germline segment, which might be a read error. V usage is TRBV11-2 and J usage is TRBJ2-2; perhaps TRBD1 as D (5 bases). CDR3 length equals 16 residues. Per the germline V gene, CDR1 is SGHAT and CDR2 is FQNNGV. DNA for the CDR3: TGTGCCAGCAGCCCCCCCGCAGGGATGAACATCGGGGAGCTGTTTTTT. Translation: CASSPPAGMNIGELFF.

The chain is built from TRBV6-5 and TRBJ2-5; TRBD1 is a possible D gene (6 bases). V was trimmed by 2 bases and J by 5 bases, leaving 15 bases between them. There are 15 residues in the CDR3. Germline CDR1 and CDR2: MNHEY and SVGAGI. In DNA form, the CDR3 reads TGTGCCAGCAGTTACGGAGCTACAGGGTTGGAGACCCAGTACTTC. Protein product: CASSYGATGLETQYF.

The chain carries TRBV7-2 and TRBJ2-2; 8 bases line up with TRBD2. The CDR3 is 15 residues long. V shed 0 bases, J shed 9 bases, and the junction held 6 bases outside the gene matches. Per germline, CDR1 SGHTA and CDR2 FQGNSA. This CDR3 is CASSLAIAGRRELFF. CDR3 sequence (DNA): TGTGCCAGCAGCTTAGCCATAGCGGGGCGGAGGGAGCTGTTTTTT.

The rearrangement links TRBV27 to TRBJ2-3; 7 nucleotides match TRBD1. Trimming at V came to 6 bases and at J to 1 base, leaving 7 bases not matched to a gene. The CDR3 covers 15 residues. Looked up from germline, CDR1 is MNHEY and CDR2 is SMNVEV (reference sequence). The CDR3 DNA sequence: TGTGCCAGCAGGGCCCAAGGGACAGGCACAGATACGCAGTATTTT. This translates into CASRAQGTGTDTQYF.